This passage covers 24 T cell receptor beta chains from one sample sequenced in a study of blood T cell repertoires in COVID-19. Sequencing used immunoSEQ multiplex PCR; TCRdb keeps in-frame clones, though not all of them. The sample lists 180,000 or so clones; around 91% were seen once. Sequencing was done on a sample of peripheral blood. Every receptor here comes from a man aged 45-65 years with acute or convalescent COVID-19.

This rearrangement joins TRBV27 to TRBJ1-4; maybe TRBD1 (5 bases). There are 15 residues in the CDR3. Germline V CDR1 and CDR2: MNHEY, SMNVEV (reference sequence). Trimming removed 6 bases at V and 5 bases at J, with 16 bases between. The CDR3 loop is CASSKTGRRNEKLFF. The DNA for the CDR3 is TGTGCCAGCAGCAAAACAGGTCGAAGAAATGAAAAACTGTTTTTT.

The chain combines TRBV7-2 with TRBJ2-7, with a tentative D call TRBD1 (7 bases). Trimming removed 7 bases at V and 5 bases at J, with 24 bases between. Germline V lookup: CDR1 SGHTA, CDR2 FQGNSA. There are 16 residues in the CDR3. Here the CDR3 DNA reads TGTGCCAGCACCCCGGGGCGGGGACAGAGCGGTAACGAGCAGTACGTC. Encoded protein: CASTPGRGQSGNEQYV.

The rearrangement links TRBV9 to TRBJ2-5; 13 nucleotides line up with TRBD2. V shed 4 bases and J 3 bases; nucleotides not matched to a gene: 9. This CDR3 has 17 amino acids. Germline V gene data show CDR1 as SGDLS and CDR2 as YYNGEE. The CDR3 DNA follows: TGTGCCAGCAGCCCCTCCTTGGGACTAGCGGGAAAAGAGACCCAGTACTTC. Its translation: CASSPSLGLAGKETQYF. Full variable domain (rest looked up from reference TRBV9 and TRBJ2-5): DSGVTQTPKHLITATGQRVTLRCSPRSGDLSVYWYQQSLDQGLQFLIQYYNGEERAKGNILERFSAQQFPDLHSELNLSSLELGDSALYFCASSPSLGLAGKETQYFGPGTRLLVL.

The gene calls are TRBV19 and TRBJ1-4; D is possibly TRBD1 (6 bases). The germline CDR1 and CDR2 sequences are LNHDA and SQIVND (reference sequence). CDR3 length: 13 amino acids. The germline V and J ends were trimmed by 4 bases and 6 bases, with 9 bases remaining between them. Here the CDR3 reads CASSRAGDEKLFF. DNA of the CDR3: TGTGCCAGTAGTAGGGCAGGGGATGAAAAACTGTTTTTT.

The chain employs TRBV3-1 (or the pseudogene TRBV3-2) and TRBJ1-2; 9 positions match TRBD1. There are 15 residues in the CDR3. CDR1 is LGHDT and CDR2 is YNNKEL in the germline V gene (reference sequence). The ends lost 2 bases at V and 3 bases at J; junction bases unmatched: 4. The CDR3 loop reads CASSQIGQGYYGYTF. In nucleotides, the CDR3 is TGTGCCAGCAGCCAAATTGGACAGGGGTACTATGGCTACACCTTC.

The chain couples TRBV10-1 to TRBJ2-1, with 10 bases fitting TRBD2. Germline CDR1 reads WNHNN; CDR2 reads SYGVQD (reference sequence). With V trimmed by 4 bases and J by 5 bases, 5 bases remained unmatched. The length of the CDR3 is 15 residues. In nucleotides, the CDR3 is TGCGCCAGCAGTGCGATTCTAGCGGGGGACAATGAGCAGTTCTTC. It translates to CASSAILAGDNEQFF.

The DNA of the CDR3 is TGCGCCAGCAGCGCTCAACCGGGACAGGGAACCTACGAGCAGTACTTC. Amino acid sequence: CASSAQPGQGTYEQYF. The chain has TRBV5-1 and TRBJ2-7; 9 bases align to TRBD1. V lost 4 bases, J lost 2 bases, and 10 bases stayed unmatched. Per germline, CDR1 SGHRS and CDR2 YFSETQ. The CDR3 totals 16 residues.

The chain carries TRBV28 and TRBJ2-1, with 9 bases matching TRBD2. Germline V CDR1 and CDR2: MDHEN, SYDVKM. CDR3 length: 15 amino acids. With V trimmed by 6 bases and J by 3 bases, 6 bases remained unmatched. CDR3 region: CASRSSGSGYNEQFF. DNA of the CDR3: TGTGCCAGCAGGAGTAGCGGGAGCGGCTACAATGAGCAGTTCTTC.

V is TRBV10-1 and J is TRBJ2-6, with 11 positions matching TRBD1. Germline assignment: CDR1 WNHNN and CDR2 SYGVQD (reference sequence). Germline trimming cut 4 bases from V and 2 bases from J; bases unmatched to any gene: 16. The CDR3 has 21 amino acids. CDR3 residues: CASSVGRREDRGLTGANVLTF. The CDR3 region has the DNA TGCGCCAGCAGTGTGGGTCGAAGAGAGGACAGGGGGCTTACTGGGGCCAACGTCCTGACTTTC.

A remark on this clone: Other DNA sequences in the same sample also yield this CDR3. CDR3 DNA sequence: TGTGCCAGCAGCCAACGCGGCACCGGGGAGCTGTTTTTT. This codes for CASSQRGTGELFF. The chain is built from TRBV3-1 (or the pseudogene TRBV3-2) and TRBJ2-2, with unresolved D. This CDR3 region has 13 residues. V dropped 2 bases and J dropped 4 bases, with 5 bases sitting between them. Germline CDR1 and CDR2: LGHDT and YNNKEL (reference sequence).

The genes are TRBV14 and TRBJ2-5; 10 bases align to TRBD2. This CDR3 is built from 17 residues. Germline V gene sequence: CDR1 SGHDN, CDR2 FVKESK. V shed 0 bases and J 6 bases; nucleotides not matched to a gene: 10. CDR3 sequence: CASSQDSPAGGEKTQYF. In nucleotides, the CDR3 is TGTGCCAGCAGCCAAGATAGTCCAGCGGGGGGGGAAAAGACCCAGTACTTC.

This chain joins TRBV19 and TRBJ1-5; D call uncertain. The germline V and J ends were trimmed by 8 bases and 1 base, with 6 bases remaining between them. The CDR3 has 12 residues. Germline-derived CDR1 and CDR2 are LNHDA and SQIVND (reference sequence). CDR3 DNA: TGTGCCAGTCGGGGAAGCAATCAGCCCCAGCATTTT. It yields the protein CASRGSNQPQHF.

The chain joins TRBV2 to TRBJ2-3, with a possible D match to TRBD1 (5 bases). The CDR3 has 12 amino acids. Germline-derived CDR1 and CDR2 are SNHLY and FYNNEI. V lost 7 bases and J 4 bases, leaving 9 bases between the germline ends. The CDR3 nucleotides read TGTGCCAGCACCAGGGCGGCAGATACGCAGTATTTT. Translation: CASTRAADTQYF. Based on the CDR3 plus reference TRBV2 and TRBJ2-3, the full variable domain is EPEVTQTPSHQVTQMGQEVILRCVPISNHLYFYWYRQILGQKVEFLVSFYNNEISEKSEIFDDQFSVERPDGSNFTLKIRSTKLEDSAMYFCASTRAADTQYFGPGTRLTVL.

V is TRBV5-8 and J is TRBJ2-1; 13 bases are shared with TRBD2. J gave up 5 bases and V 4 bases, and 6 bases lay outside the gene matches. The CDR3 runs 16 residues. The V gene's germline CDR1 is SGHTS and CDR2 YDEGEE. The CDR3 region has the DNA TGTGCCAGCAGCCGGACTAGCGGGAGCGGGGACAATGAGCAGTTCTTC. It specifies CASSRTSGSGDNEQFF.

The chain has TRBV28 and TRBJ1-5; D is uncertain. Germline lookup yields CDR1 MDHEN and CDR2 SYDVKM. V shed 3 bases and J shed 8 bases, with 17 bases lying between them. CDR3 length equals 15 residues. CDR3 nucleotides: TGTGCCAGCAGTTTGGTACAGTCAGTCATGGAGCCCCAGCATTTT. Encoded protein: CASSLVQSVMEPQHF.

As concerns this clone: A junction end diverges from the germline sequence, so it may reflect a read error. The chain joins TRBV29-1 to TRBJ2-1, with D tentatively TRBD2 (7 bases). The CDR3 covers 15 residues. Germline assignment: CDR1 SQVTM and CDR2 ANQGSEA. The DNA for the CDR3 is TGCAGCGTCGAAGGGGGGGTATCGGCTAATAATGAGCAGTTCTTC. Its translation is CSVEGGVSANNEQFF.

This rearrangement joins TRBV5-5 to TRBJ1-3, with 7 bases aligning to TRBD1. This CDR3 is 19 amino acids long. Per the germline V gene, CDR1 is SGHKS and CDR2 is YYEKEE (reference sequence). The trim removed 0 bases at V and 0 bases at J, leaving 12 bases unmatched. CDR3 loop: CASSLGTGAGTASGNTIYF. The CDR3 DNA follows: TGTGCCAGCAGCTTGGGAACGGGGGCCGGGACAGCCTCTGGAAACACCATATATTTT.

This clone turned up a few times. Different DNA sequences within this sample yield the same CDR3. The chain joins TRBV12-3 or TRBV12-4 to TRBJ1-5, with D hard to call. The CDR3 contains 12 residues. Trimming stripped 2 bases from V and 5 bases from J, with 4 bases between. The CDR3 DNA sequence: TGTGCCAGCAGTTTAAGCGATCAGCCCCAGCATTTT. Translating it yields CASSLSDQPQHF.

The chain uses TRBV11-3 and TRBJ2-1; 10 bases are shared with TRBD2. This CDR3 spans 16 amino acids. Germline V CDR1 and CDR2: SGHNT, YENEEA. J lost 2 bases, V lost 5 bases, and 6 bases had no gene match. In nucleotides, the CDR3 is TGTGCCAGCAGCCTCGGGACTAGCGAACCCTACAATGAGCAGTTCTTC. Its translation: CASSLGTSEPYNEQFF.

The rearrangement uses TRBV4-2 and TRBJ1-3; D is ambiguous. The germline V gene has CDR1 LGHNA and CDR2 YNFKEQ. With 0 bases removed from V and 0 bases from J, the gap between germline ends came to 9 bases. The CDR3 spans 16 residues. CDR3 nucleotides: TGTGCCAGCAGCCAAGAGATAGCCTTCTCTGGAAACACCATATATTTT. Protein product: CASSQEIAFSGNTIYF.

J is TRBJ1-4 and V is TRBV10-3, with a possible D match to TRBD1 (5 bases). CDR3 length: 14 residues. The V end was cut by 6 bases, the J end by 0 bases, with 8 bases between. Per the germline V gene, CDR1 is ENHRY and CDR2 is SYGVKD. The CDR3 DNA reads TGTGCCATCAGGGCGGGACCAACTAATGAAAAACTGTTTTTT. Protein sequence: CAIRAGPTNEKLFF.

This clone was seen more than once but under ten times. The J gene is TRBJ1-1, the V gene TRBV4-2, with a tentative D call TRBD1 (6 bases). Deletions cut 0 bases from V and 4 bases from J, with 15 bases between. The V gene's germline CDR1 is LGHNA and CDR2 YNFKEQ. CDR3 length: 16 amino acids. This chain's CDR3 is CASSQEVTGRGTEAFF. As DNA, the CDR3 is TGTGCCAGCAGCCAAGAAGTCACAGGGAGAGGCACTGAAGCTTTCTTT.

This chain connects TRBV27 to TRBJ1-2; perhaps TRBD1 as D (5 bases). Germline V gives CDR1 MNHEY, CDR2 SMNVEV (reference sequence). The CDR3 totals 13 residues. Trimming cost V 6 bases and J 6 bases, with 14 bases left between them. The CDR3 DNA is TGTGCCAGCAGGAAGACAGCCCGGGATGGCTACACCTTC. Protein product: CASRKTARDGYTF.

The genes are TRBV7-8 and TRBJ1-1, with D hard to call. The CDR3 extends over 14 amino acids. V shed 5 bases and J shed 8 bases, with 18 bases lying between them. The germline gives CDR1 SGHVS, CDR2 FQNEAQ. Written as DNA, the CDR3 is TGTGCCAGCAGCGCCGTGTGGGGAGTTCCCGAAGCTTTCTTT. It encodes CASSAVWGVPEAFF. Full variable domain (remainder filled in from reference TRBV7-8 and TRBJ1-1): GAGVSQSPRYKVAKRGQDVALRCDPISGHVSLFWYQQALGQGPEFLTYFQNEAQLDKSGLPSDRFFAERPEGSVSTLKIQRTQQEDSAVYLCASSAVWGVPEAFFGQGTRLTVV.